The 27 T cell receptor beta chains below come from one sample, sequenced in a study of T cells in narcolepsy. Sequencing used immunoSEQ multiplex PCR; TCRdb keeps in-frame clones, though not all of them. Here the sample spans 30,000 to 40,000 clones, approximately 77% being singletons. The specimen was memory (CD45RA-) CD4+ T cells from blood. These receptors were collected from a human donor in good health.

The chain has TRBV11-3 and TRBJ2-7; 8 bases map to TRBD1. With 8 bases clipped from V and 4 bases from J, the junction kept 10 bases outside the gene matches. The CDR3 is made up of 14 amino acids. From germline, CDR1 is SGHNT and CDR2 YENEEA. CDR3: CASGKGQGTYEQYF. CDR3 DNA sequence: TGTGCCAGCGGGAAAGGACAGGGTACATACGAGCAGTACTTC.

This clone appeared a few times. The chain combines TRBV9 with TRBJ2-3; 8 nucleotides align to TRBD2. Losses at the gene ends were 0 bases for V and 4 bases for J; bases not matched to a gene: 10. Germline lookup yields CDR1 SGDLS and CDR2 YYNGEE. The CDR3 has 17 amino acids. The DNA of the CDR3 is TGTGCCAGCAGCGTAGGGAATCTCGGGACTAGTGCAGATACGCAGTATTTT. As protein: CASSVGNLGTSADTQYF.

The CDR3 DNA reads TGCGCCAGCAGCTTGGCCGGGGCTATGGGTGAGCAGTTCTTC. As protein: CASSLAGAMGEQFF. The chain is built from TRBV5-1 and TRBJ2-1; tentatively, D is TRBD1 or TRBD2 (5 bases each). There are 14 residues in the CDR3. Per germline, CDR1 SGHRS and CDR2 YFSETQ. V dropped 0 bases and J dropped 9 bases, with 13 bases sitting between them.

The V and J genes are TRBV5-6 and TRBJ1-3; unclear D gene. In germline, CDR1 is SGHDT, CDR2 YYEEEE. V lost 5 bases, J lost 2 bases, and 2 bases lay in between. This CDR3 has 11 residues. CDR3 region: CASRAGNTIYF. DNA for the CDR3: TGTGCCAGCAGGGCTGGAAACACCATATATTTT. The complete variable domain, with remaining parts taken from reference TRBV5-6 and TRBJ1-3, reads DAGVTQSPTHLIKTRGQQVTLRCSPKSGHDTVSWYQQALGQGPQFIFQYYEEEERQRGNFPDRFSGHQFPNYSSELNVNALLLGDSALYLCASRAGNTIYFGEGSWLTVV.

This clone was observed a few times. V usage is TRBV9 and J usage is TRBJ2-1; no clear D. This CDR3 comprises 13 residues. V dropped 5 bases and J dropped 5 bases, with 11 bases sitting between them. The germline CDR1 and CDR2 sequences are SGDLS and YYNGEE. CDR3 coding DNA: TGTGCCAGCAGAAGTTCGGGTAACAATGAGCAGTTCTTC. Its translation: CASRSSGNNEQFF.

The chain employs TRBV29-1 and TRBJ2-1, with 9 bases fitting TRBD2. Unmatched junction bases numbered 4, after V lost 6 bases and J lost 1 base. CDR1 and CDR2 from the germline V gene are SQVTM and ANQGSEA. The length of the CDR3 is 14 residues. The CDR3 spells CSVLAGVSYNEQFF. The CDR3 nucleotides are TGCAGCGTGTTAGCGGGAGTATCCTACAATGAGCAGTTCTTC.

CDR3 bases: TGTGCCAGCAGTTTGGTTAACACTGAAGCTTTCTTT. Amino acids: CASSLVNTEAFF. This chain joins TRBV28 and TRBJ1-1; unclear D gene. This CDR3 is 12 amino acids long. Germline values: CDR1 MDHEN, CDR2 SYDVKM. Trimming removed 3 bases from V and 2 bases from J, with 4 bases in between.

The V call is TRBV10-2, the J call TRBJ1-1; D might be TRBD1 (6 bases). The V end lost 3 bases, the J end lost 4 bases, and 12 bases lay between the germline ends. The CDR3 contains 14 residues. Germline assignment: CDR1 WSHSY and CDR2 SAAADI. CDR3 coding DNA: TGCGCCAGCAGTGATATCTACAGGGCCACTGAAGCTTTCTTT. Its protein is CASSDIYRATEAFF.

The V call is TRBV6-1, the J call TRBJ2-7; no clear D. Deletions cut 9 bases from V and 3 bases from J, with 9 bases between. The CDR3 totals 11 residues. The germline V gene has CDR1 MNHNS and CDR2 SASEGT. The CDR3 here is CASGWDYEQYF. CDR3 nucleotides: TGTGCCAGTGGCTGGGACTACGAGCAGTACTTC.

This clone was observed a handful of times. The rearrangement joins TRBV2 to TRBJ1-5; tentatively, D is TRBD1 (5 bases). The length of the CDR3 is 15 residues. V was trimmed by 4 bases and J by 1 base, leaving 11 bases between them. Looked up from germline, CDR1 is SNHLY and CDR2 is FYNNEI. CDR3 sequence reads: CASSAGTQSNQPQHF. The CDR3 DNA sequence: TGTGCCAGCAGTGCAGGGACCCAAAGCAATCAGCCCCAGCATTTT.

The V and J genes are TRBV4-1 and TRBJ2-3; the D gene is possibly TRBD2 (6 bases). This CDR3 comprises 15 residues. V lost 4 bases, J lost 4 bases, and 15 bases lay in between. The germline V gene encodes CDR1 MGHRA and CDR2 YSYEKL. The CDR3 region has the DNA TGCGCCAGCAGCCGAGCCACCCGGGACTCAGATACGCAGTATTTT. Translated, it gives CASSRATRDSDTQYF.

This clone was observed a single time. This chain links TRBV7-6 with TRBJ1-4, with D possibly being TRBD1 (6 bases). CDR1 SGHVS and CDR2 FNYEAQ come from the germline V gene. The CDR3 loop spans 14 amino acids. Deletions cut 4 bases from V and 10 bases from J, with 16 bases between. The CDR3 loop is CASSSRTGGGKLFF. CDR3 DNA sequence: TGTGCCAGCAGCTCCCGGACGGGAGGGGGAAAACTGTTTTTT.

V usage is TRBV11-2 and J usage is TRBJ2-7, with 7 bases that match TRBD1. The V gene's germline CDR1 is SGHAT and CDR2 FQNNGV. J lost 1 base, V lost 4 bases, and 13 bases had no gene match. The CDR3 totals 17 residues. CDR3 protein: CASSSVIYRQGSYEQYF. The CDR3 DNA reads as TGTGCCAGCAGCTCGGTAATCTACCGACAGGGATCCTACGAGCAGTACTTC.

This clone was counted between two and nine times. The chain has TRBV7-8 and TRBJ1-3; maybe TRBD1 (5 bases). The CDR3 is made up of 15 amino acids. V was pared by 5 bases and J by 2 bases, with 13 bases between. Germline assignment: CDR1 SGHVS and CDR2 FQNEAQ. The CDR3 nucleotides read TGTGCCAGCAGCCTTCAGGGCTCACCTGGAAACACCATATATTTT. This sequence encodes CASSLQGSPGNTIYF.

For this clone: The sample holds other DNA sequences that translate to the same CDR3. V usage is TRBV6-6 and J usage is TRBJ2-3; possibly TRBD1 for D (6 bases). V was pared by 3 bases and J by 4 bases, with 14 bases between. CDR1 is MNHNY and CDR2 is SVGAGI in the germline V gene (reference sequence). The CDR3 sequence is 15 residues long. CDR3 sequence reads: CASSYTGNGADTQYF. The CDR3 region has the DNA TGTGCCAGCAGTTATACAGGGAACGGCGCAGATACGCAGTATTTT.

Only a few counts were recorded for this clone. The CDR3 DNA sequence: TGTGCCAGCAGCTTAACCCAGGGGACTGGAAACACCATATATTTT. Translated: CASSLTQGTGNTIYF. The V call is TRBV13, the J call TRBJ1-3; D possibly corresponds to TRBD1 (6 bases). Germline assignment: CDR1 PRHDT and CDR2 FYEKMQ (reference sequence). The CDR3 sequence is 15 residues long. V lost 2 bases and J 2 bases, leaving 10 bases between the germline ends.

This chain uses TRBV11-1 with TRBJ1-6; the D gene is possibly TRBD1 (6 bases). This CDR3 comprises 14 residues. The germline gives CDR1 SGHAT, CDR2 FQDESV (reference sequence). V dropped 1 base and J dropped 10 bases, with 11 bases sitting between them. Written as DNA, the CDR3 is TGTGCCAGCAGCTTAGAGCAGGGGTTCTCACCCCTCCACTTT. It is translated as CASSLEQGFSPLHF.

This chain joins TRBV14 and TRBJ2-5, with 8 positions matching TRBD2. With 1 base clipped from V and 2 bases from J, the junction kept 3 bases outside the gene matches. CDR3 length: 15 residues. CDR1 SGHDN and CDR2 FVKESK come from the germline V gene. The CDR3: CASSQGGLGQETQYF. The CDR3 region has the DNA TGTGCCAGCAGCCAAGGGGGACTAGGTCAAGAGACCCAGTACTTC.

V usage is TRBV6-5 and J usage is TRBJ2-3; D is ambiguous. CDR1 and CDR2 from the germline V gene are MNHEY and SVGAGI. The ends were cut back, 3 bases at V and 11 bases at J, with 18 bases in the middle. The length of the CDR3 is 14 residues. The CDR3 DNA reads as TGTGCCAGCAGTTATGGATTCGGCTCGCGCAGGCAGTATTTT. It codes for CASSYGFGSRRQYF.

The chain is built from TRBV25-1 and TRBJ2-1; D is uncertain. Germline CDR1 is MGHDK and CDR2 is SYGVNS. The CDR3 is 14 residues long. Between the trimmed V and J ends, which lost 3 bases and 3 bases, there was a span of 9 bases. The CDR3 region has the DNA TGTGCCAGCAGTGACCTGGCGCTCTACAATGAGCAGTTCTTC. Residues: CASSDLALYNEQFF.

V gene TRBV6-5 combines with J gene TRBJ2-2; D call uncertain. This CDR3 is 14 amino acids long. CDR1 is MNHEY and CDR2 is SVGAGI in the germline V gene. The ends were cut back, 7 bases at V and 0 bases at J, with 9 bases in the middle. The CDR3 DNA reads TGTGCCAGCAAAATAGCTTCGAACACCGGGGAGCTGTTTTTT. It codes for CASKIASNTGELFF.

V gene TRBV29-1 combines with J gene TRBJ2-5, with D perhaps assigned TRBD1 or TRBD2 (6 bases each). CDR1 is SQVTM, CDR2 ANQGSEA, per germline. The V end was cut by 7 bases, the J end by 4 bases, with 31 bases between. The CDR3 sequence is 18 residues long. The CDR3 sequence: CSAPATQGRSFGRETQYF. For the CDR3, the DNA is TGCAGCGCCCCCGCTACACAGGGCCGATCCTTCGGGAGAGAGACCCAGTACTTC.

V is TRBV11-3 and J is TRBJ2-1; D is unresolved. Trimming cost V 2 bases and J 0 bases, with 11 bases left between them. The CDR3 spans 16 residues. Germline V lookup: CDR1 SGHNT, CDR2 YENEEA. In nucleotides, the CDR3 is TGTGCCAGCAGCTTAAACGCGTTGAGCTCCTACAATGAGCAGTTCTTC. It is translated as CASSLNALSSYNEQFF.

This chain uses TRBV6-5 with TRBJ2-5; the D gene is possibly TRBD1 (6 bases). Germline V gene sequence: CDR1 MNHEY, CDR2 SVGAGI. V lost 7 bases to trimming and J lost 5 bases, with 14 bases between them. This CDR3 region has 13 residues. CDR3 bases: TGTGCCAGCAAGAGGGGGATCTGGGAGACCCAGTACTTC. Amino acid sequence: CASKRGIWETQYF.

In its sample, this clone was seen once. The sample contains more than one DNA sequence encoding this CDR3. The rearrangement links TRBV11-2 to TRBJ1-2; D is possibly TRBD1 (5 bases). Germline lookup yields CDR1 SGHAT and CDR2 FQNNGV. Trimming removed 3 bases from V and 8 bases from J, with 7 bases in between. There are 11 residues in the CDR3. CDR3 sequence reads: CASSFRGGYTF. The CDR3 coding sequence is TGTGCCAGCAGCTTTAGGGGAGGCTACACCTTC.

The chain recombines TRBV29-1 with TRBJ2-2; the D is unclear. CDR3 length equals 13 residues. The V end was cut by 3 bases, the J end by 1 base, with 6 bases between. Germline CDR1 and CDR2: SQVTM and ANQGSEA. For the CDR3, the DNA is TGCAGCGTTGACCCACGGAACACCGGGGAGCTGTTTTTT. It yields the protein CSVDPRNTGELFF.

This clone was recorded a few times. The J gene is TRBJ1-1, the V gene TRBV6-4; a possible D gene is TRBD1 (5 bases). Between the trimmed V and J ends, which lost 4 bases and 11 bases, there was a span of 17 bases. Germline CDR1 and CDR2: MRHNA and SNTAGT. This CDR3 region has 13 residues. The CDR3 loop reads CASSVTRGTMAFF. CDR3 DNA: TGTGCCAGCAGTGTGACCCGGGGGACGATGGCTTTCTTT.